One sample yielded the 13 T cell receptor beta chains listed below, sequenced in a study of patients and donors after allogeneic stem cell transplantation. Each CDR3 protein gets one entry after TCRdb re-called the RT-PCR reads with MiXCR. The repertoire holds 11,000 or so distinct CDR3 sequences, with under 30% as singletons. Sequenced: blood, either unsorted or a sorted T cell fraction (not recorded which). The receptors were sampled from a human donor who was either an allogeneic HSCT recipient or a stem cell or donor lymphocyte infusion donor (not recorded which). It is not recorded whose cells these are; they may come from a transplant donor.

Note on this clonotype: No DNA is shown, since the ends of the CDR3 on it are uncertain; the CDR3 is the one TCRdb lists. The V and J genes are TRBV6-6 and TRBJ2-7; the DNA was not compared with TRBD1, the D call given in the table. Germline V gene lookup returns CDR1 MNHNY and CDR2 SVGAGI (reference sequence). The CDR3 totals 14 residues, both ends included. CDR3 residues: CASSSSGGNYEQYF.

This clonotype was seen a few times. The chain carries TRBV20-1 and TRBJ1-5, with 7 bases lining up with TRBD1. V lost 3 bases to trimming and J lost 3 bases; unmatched junction nucleotides: 8. This CDR3 has 15 residues. Germline loops: CDR1 DFQATT, CDR2 SNEGSKA (reference sequence). The DNA of the CDR3 is TGCAGTGCTAGTACCCCGACAGGGATCAATCAGCCCCAGCATTTT. It is translated as CSASTPTGINQPQHF.

There are many counts of this clonotype. V gene TRBV4-3 combines with J gene TRBJ1-5, with D perhaps matching TRBD1 (6 bases). The CDR3 loop spans 16 amino acids. V was trimmed by 0 bases and J by 7 bases, leaving 16 bases between them. From germline, CDR1 is LGHNA and CDR2 YSLEER. The CDR3 loop reads CASSQEWTANIQPQHF. In DNA form, the CDR3 reads TGCGCCAGCAGCCAAGAGTGGACAGCCAATATCCAGCCCCAGCATTTT.

The chain employs TRBV9 and TRBJ1-2; a weak D match, TRBD1 (6 bases). CDR1 and CDR2 from the germline V gene are SGDLS and YYNGEE. This CDR3 has 14 residues. Trimming stripped 0 bases from V and 8 bases from J, with 14 bases between. The chain's CDR3 is CASSVAAGAGGYTF. The CDR3 coding sequence is TGTGCCAGCAGCGTAGCTGCAGGGGCTGGGGGCTACACCTTC. Full variable domain (outside the CDR3, taken from reference TRBV9 and TRBJ1-2): DSGVTQTPKHLITATGQRVTLRCSPRSGDLSVYWYQQSLDQGLQFLIQYYNGEERAKGNILERFSAQQFPDLHSELNLSSLELGDSALYFCASSVAAGAGGYTFGSGTRLTVV.

This clonotype appeared many times. The chain couples TRBV4-3 to TRBJ1-3; 7 nucleotides match TRBD1. The CDR3 sequence is 19 residues long. V was pared by 1 base and J by 3 bases, with 15 bases of the junction left unmatched. CDR1 LGHNA and CDR2 YSLEER come from the germline V gene. CDR3 sequence: CASSQALIPGQPVGNTIYF. The CDR3 bases are TGCGCCAGCAGCCAAGCCCTGATACCGGGACAGCCGGTTGGAAACACCATATATTTT.

The rearrangement uses TRBV7-2 and TRBJ1-3; unclear D gene. V was clipped by 1 base and J by 2 bases, with 6 bases between them. CDR1 is SGHTA and CDR2 is FQGNSA in the germline V gene. The CDR3 covers 14 residues. The CDR3 DNA sequence: TGTGCCAGCAGCTTAGGACACACTGGAAACACCATATATTTT. It specifies CASSLGHTGNTIYF.

The genes are TRBV12-3 or TRBV12-4 and TRBJ1-5; D unclear. V was shortened by 7 bases and J by 2 bases, with 15 bases between the two germline ends. This CDR3 is 15 amino acids long. CDR3 region: CASTPGVGGNQPQHF. In nucleotides, the CDR3 is TGTGCCAGCACCCCTGGGGTCGGGGGCAATCAGCCCCAGCATTTT.

The chain has TRBV27 and TRBJ2-5; a weak D match, TRBD1 (6 bases). CDR3 length equals 15 residues. CDR1 is MNHEY and CDR2 is SMNVEV in the germline V gene (reference sequence). V dropped 5 bases and J dropped 6 bases, with 19 bases sitting between them. CDR3 in amino acids: CASSTRTAVGQTQYF. The DNA for the CDR3 is TGTGCCAGCAGTACCCGGACAGCTGTCGGTCAGACCCAGTACTTC.

V gene TRBV4-3 combines with J gene TRBJ2-1; TRBD2 aligns across 8 bases. The CDR3 spans 14 residues. Trimming took 1 base from V and 9 from J; bases not matched to a gene: 5. The germline V gene has CDR1 LGHNA and CDR2 YSLEER. The CDR3: CASSQGAGGGEQFF. DNA of the CDR3: TGCGCCAGCAGCCAAGGGGCGGGAGGAGGTGAGCAGTTCTTC.

This clonotype showed up just a few times. This chain joins TRBV4-3 and TRBJ1-1; D gene uncertain. Germline values: CDR1 LGHNA, CDR2 YSLEER. CDR3 length equals 14 residues. Trimming removed 0 bases from V and 2 bases from J, with 7 bases in between. Here the CDR3 reads CASSQDPTNTEAFF. The CDR3 DNA sequence: TGCGCCAGCAGCCAAGACCCCACCAACACTGAAGCTTTCTTT.

The chain is built from TRBV4-3 and TRBJ2-3; no clear D gene. Germline CDR1 and CDR2: LGHNA and YSLEER. The CDR3 length is 15 residues. Trimming removed 0 bases from V and 0 bases from J, with 7 bases in between. CDR3 amino acids: CASSQDGVSTDTQYF. CDR3 in DNA: TGCGCCAGCAGCCAAGATGGGGTGAGCACAGATACGCAGTATTTT.

This clonotype was recorded a few times. The chain uses TRBV9 and TRBJ1-3; D unclear. The length of the CDR3 is 14 residues. Trimming pared 4 bases from V and 2 bases from J, leaving 10 bases between. The germline V gene has CDR1 SGDLS and CDR2 YYNGEE. The CDR3 sequence is CASSWGAPGNTIYF. The CDR3 bases are TGTGCCAGCAGCTGGGGAGCCCCTGGAAACACCATATATTTT.

This chain joins TRBV12-3 or TRBV12-4 and TRBJ2-7; a possible D gene is TRBD1 (6 bases). V dropped 6 bases and J dropped 3 bases, with 9 bases sitting between them. The CDR3 extends over 12 amino acids. The CDR3 loop reads CASSGDIYEQYF. The CDR3 region has the DNA TGTGCCAGCAGCGGGGACATCTACGAGCAGTACTTC.